Sequencing of this T cell receptor beta chain was carried out in a study of CD8+ T cells in alopecia areata. Overall study results and limits: Although TCR sharing was seen in mice, sharing across patients was less clear, possibly for HLA-related reasons.

The CDR3 is 11 amino acids in total, end residues counted. In germline, CDR1 is SQVTM, CDR2 ANQGSEA. As regards this clone: Its antigen remains unknown. In this CDR3 the conserved last residue, phenylalanine or tryptophan, is missing, so a read error is likely. It is unclear where the CDR3 begins or ends on the DNA, so no DNA is shown, and the CDR3 is as TCRdb lists it.

The sorting of PBMCs gave CD4+ and CD8+ T cells. Investigators isolated RNA and reverse transcribed it into cDNA to act as the sequencing template. The method was immunoSEQ multiplex PCR; TCRdb's version includes in-frame clones alone and lacks a portion of them. The sample consists of some 120,000 clones, 45% to 50% of them appearing once. This sequence originates from a human donor with alopecia areata. J is TRBJ1-2 and V is TRBV29-1; the tabulated D call, TRBD1, remains unverified against the DNA. The sequenced material came from NKG2D-low CD8+ T cells sorted from blood. CDR3 protein: CSVSTGMFQLV.